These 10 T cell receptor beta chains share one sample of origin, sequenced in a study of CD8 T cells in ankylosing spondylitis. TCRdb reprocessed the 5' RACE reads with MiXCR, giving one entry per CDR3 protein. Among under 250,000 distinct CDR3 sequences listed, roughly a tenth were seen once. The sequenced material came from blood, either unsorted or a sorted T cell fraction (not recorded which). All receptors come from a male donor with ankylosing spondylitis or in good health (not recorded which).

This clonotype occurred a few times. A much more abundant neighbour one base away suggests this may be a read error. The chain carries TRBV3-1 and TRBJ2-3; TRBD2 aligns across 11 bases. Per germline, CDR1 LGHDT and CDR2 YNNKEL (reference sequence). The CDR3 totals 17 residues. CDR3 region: CASTQGVLAGAADTQYF. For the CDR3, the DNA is TGTGCCAGCACCCAAGGAGTACTAGCGGGGGCGGCAGATACGCAGTATTTT.

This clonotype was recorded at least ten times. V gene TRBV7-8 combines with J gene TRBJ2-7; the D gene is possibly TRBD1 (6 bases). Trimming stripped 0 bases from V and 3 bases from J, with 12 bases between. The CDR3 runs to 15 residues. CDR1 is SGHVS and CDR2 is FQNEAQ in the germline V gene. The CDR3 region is CASSLAQGDGYEQYF. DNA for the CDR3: TGTGCCAGCAGCTTAGCACAGGGAGACGGCTACGAGCAGTACTTC.

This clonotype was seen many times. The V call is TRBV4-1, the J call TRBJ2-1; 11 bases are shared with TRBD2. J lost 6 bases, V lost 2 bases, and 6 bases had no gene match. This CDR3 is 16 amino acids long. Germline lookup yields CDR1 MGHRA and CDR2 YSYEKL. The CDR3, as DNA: TGCGCCAGCAGCCAAACCACTAGCGGGAGTTTCAATGAGCAGTTCTTC. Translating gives CASSQTTSGSFNEQFF.

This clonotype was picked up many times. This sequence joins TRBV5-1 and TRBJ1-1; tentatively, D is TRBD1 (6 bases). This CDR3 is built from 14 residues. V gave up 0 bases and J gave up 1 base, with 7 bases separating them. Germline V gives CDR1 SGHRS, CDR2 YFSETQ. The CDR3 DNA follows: TGCGCCAGCAGCTTGGAACAGGGGAACACTGAAGCTTTCTTT. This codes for CASSLEQGNTEAFF. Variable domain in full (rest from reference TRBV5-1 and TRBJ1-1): KAGVTQTPRYLIKTRGQQVTLSCSPISGHRSVSWYQQTPGQGLQFLFEYFSETQRNKGNFPGRFSGRQFSNSRSEMNVSTLELGDSALYLCASSLEQGNTEAFFGQGTRLTVV.

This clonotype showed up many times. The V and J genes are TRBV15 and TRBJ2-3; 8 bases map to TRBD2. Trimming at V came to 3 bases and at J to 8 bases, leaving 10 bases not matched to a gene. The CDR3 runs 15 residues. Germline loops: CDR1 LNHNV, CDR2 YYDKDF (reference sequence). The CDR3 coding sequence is TGTGCCACCAGCAGGGTCAGCGGGAGCACGATTACGCAGTATTTT. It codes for CATSRVSGSTITQYF.

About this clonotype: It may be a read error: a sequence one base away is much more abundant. CDR3 sequence (DNA): TGTGTCACCTGTCCGGAGGCAGGCACGCGGCCCCAGCATTTT. As protein: CVTCPEAGTRPQHF. The rearrangement joins TRBV10-3 to TRBJ1-5; no definite D call. Germline V CDR1 and CDR2: ENHRY, SYGVKD. The CDR3 is 14 amino acids.

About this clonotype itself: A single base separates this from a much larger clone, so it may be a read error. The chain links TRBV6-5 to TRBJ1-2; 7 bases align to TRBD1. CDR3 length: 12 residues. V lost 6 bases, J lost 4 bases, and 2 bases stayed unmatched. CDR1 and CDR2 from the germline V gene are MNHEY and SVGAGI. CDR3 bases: TGTGCCAGCAGGACAGGGATCTATGGCTACACCTTC. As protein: CASRTGIYGYTF.

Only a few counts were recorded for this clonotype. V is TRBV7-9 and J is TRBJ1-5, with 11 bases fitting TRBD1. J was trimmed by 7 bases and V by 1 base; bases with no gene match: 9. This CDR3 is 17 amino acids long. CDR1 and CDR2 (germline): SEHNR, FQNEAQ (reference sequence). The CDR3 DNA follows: TGTGCCAGCAGCTTAGGAATGGACAGGGGGCAAGGGCAGCCCCAGCATTTT. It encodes CASSLGMDRGQGQPQHF.

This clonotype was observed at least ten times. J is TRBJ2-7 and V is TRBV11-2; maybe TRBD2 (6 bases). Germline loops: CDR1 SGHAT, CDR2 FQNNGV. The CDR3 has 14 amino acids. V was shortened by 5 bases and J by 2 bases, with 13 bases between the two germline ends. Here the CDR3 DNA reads TGTGCCAGCAGCCTGCGACTAGTGACCTACGAGCAGTACTTC. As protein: CASSLRLVTYEQYF.

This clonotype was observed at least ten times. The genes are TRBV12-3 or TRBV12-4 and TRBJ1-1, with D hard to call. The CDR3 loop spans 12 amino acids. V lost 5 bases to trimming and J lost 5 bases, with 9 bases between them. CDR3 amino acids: CASSDIGTEAFF. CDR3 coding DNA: TGTGCCAGCAGTGATATCGGAACTGAAGCTTTCTTT.